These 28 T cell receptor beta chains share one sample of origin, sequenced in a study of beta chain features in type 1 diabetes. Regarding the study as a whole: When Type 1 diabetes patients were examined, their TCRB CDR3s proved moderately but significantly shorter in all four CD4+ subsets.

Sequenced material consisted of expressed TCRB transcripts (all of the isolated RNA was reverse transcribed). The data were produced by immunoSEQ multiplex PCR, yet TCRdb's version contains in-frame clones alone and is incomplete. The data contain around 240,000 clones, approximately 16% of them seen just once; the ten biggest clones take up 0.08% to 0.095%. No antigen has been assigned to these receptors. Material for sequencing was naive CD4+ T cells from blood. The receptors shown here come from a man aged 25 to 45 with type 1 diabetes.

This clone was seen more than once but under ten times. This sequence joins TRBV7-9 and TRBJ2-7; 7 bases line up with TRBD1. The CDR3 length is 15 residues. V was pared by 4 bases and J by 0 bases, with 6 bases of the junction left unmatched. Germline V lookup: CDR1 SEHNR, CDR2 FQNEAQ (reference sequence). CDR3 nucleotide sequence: TGTGCCAGCAGCTGGGACAGAGCTGACTCCTACGAGCAGTACTTC. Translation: CASSWDRADSYEQYF.

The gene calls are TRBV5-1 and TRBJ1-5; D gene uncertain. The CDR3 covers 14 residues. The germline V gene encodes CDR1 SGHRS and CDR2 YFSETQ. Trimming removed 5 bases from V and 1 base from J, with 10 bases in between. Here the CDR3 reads CASRSTPSNQPQHF. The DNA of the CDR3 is TGCGCCAGCAGGTCTACTCCGAGCAATCAGCCCCAGCATTTT.

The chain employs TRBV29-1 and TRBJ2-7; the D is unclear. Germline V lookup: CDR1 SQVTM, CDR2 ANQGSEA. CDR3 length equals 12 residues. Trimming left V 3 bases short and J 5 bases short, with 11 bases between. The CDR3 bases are TGCAGCGTTGAGGGTCCATCCCACGAGCAGTACTTC. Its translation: CSVEGPSHEQYF.

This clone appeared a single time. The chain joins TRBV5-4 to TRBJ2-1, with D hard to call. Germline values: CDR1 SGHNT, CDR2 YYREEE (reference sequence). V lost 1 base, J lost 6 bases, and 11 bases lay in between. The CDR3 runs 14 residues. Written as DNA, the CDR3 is TGTGCCAGCAGCTTGCGGCCCGACCGCAATGAGCAGTTCTTC. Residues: CASSLRPDRNEQFF.

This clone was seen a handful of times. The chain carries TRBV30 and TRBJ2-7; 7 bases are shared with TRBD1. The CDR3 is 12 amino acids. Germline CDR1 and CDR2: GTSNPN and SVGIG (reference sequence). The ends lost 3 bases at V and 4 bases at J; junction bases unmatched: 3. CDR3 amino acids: CAWRQGVYEQYF. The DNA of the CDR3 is TGTGCCTGGAGGCAGGGGGTTTACGAGCAGTACTTC.

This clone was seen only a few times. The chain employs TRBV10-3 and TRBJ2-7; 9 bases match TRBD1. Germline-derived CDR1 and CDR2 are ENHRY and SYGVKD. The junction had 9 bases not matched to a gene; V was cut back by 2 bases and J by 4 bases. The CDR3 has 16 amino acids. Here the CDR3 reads CAISEPGQGRSYEQYF. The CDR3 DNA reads TGTGCCATCAGTGAGCCCGGACAGGGGAGGTCATACGAGCAGTACTTC.

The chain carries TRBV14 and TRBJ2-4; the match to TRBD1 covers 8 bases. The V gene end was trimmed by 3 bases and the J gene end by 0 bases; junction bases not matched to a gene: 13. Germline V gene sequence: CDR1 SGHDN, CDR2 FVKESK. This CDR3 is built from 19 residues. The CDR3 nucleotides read TGTGCCAGCAGCCAGAGGACAGGGATCCTTCCTCTAGCCAAAAACATTCAGTACTTC. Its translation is CASSQRTGILPLAKNIQYF.

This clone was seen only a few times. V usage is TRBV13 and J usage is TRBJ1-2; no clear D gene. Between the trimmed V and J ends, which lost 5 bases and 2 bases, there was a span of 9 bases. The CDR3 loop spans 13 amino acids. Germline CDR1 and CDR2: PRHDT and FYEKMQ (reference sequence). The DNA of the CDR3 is TGTGCCAGCAGCCTAACACGGAACTATGGCTACACCTTC. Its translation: CASSLTRNYGYTF.

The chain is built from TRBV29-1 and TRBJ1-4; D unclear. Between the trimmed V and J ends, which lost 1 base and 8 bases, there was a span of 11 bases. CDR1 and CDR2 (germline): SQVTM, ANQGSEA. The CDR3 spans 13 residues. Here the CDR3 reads CSVEAPGREKLFF. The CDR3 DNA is TGCAGCGTTGAAGCTCCGGGGAGGGAAAAACTGTTTTTT. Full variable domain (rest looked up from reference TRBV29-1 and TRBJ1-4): SAVISQKPSRDICQRGTSLTIQCQVDSQVTMMFWYRQQPGQSLTLIATANQGSEATYESGFVIDKFPISRPNLTFSTLTVSNMSPEDSSIYLCSVEAPGREKLFFGSGTQLSVL.

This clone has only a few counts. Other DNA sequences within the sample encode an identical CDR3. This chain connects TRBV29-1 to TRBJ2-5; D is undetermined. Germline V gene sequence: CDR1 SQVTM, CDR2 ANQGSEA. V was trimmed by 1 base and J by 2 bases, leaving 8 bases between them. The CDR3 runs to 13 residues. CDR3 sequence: CSVEGSGQETQYF. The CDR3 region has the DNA TGCAGCGTTGAAGGGTCAGGACAAGAGACCCAGTACTTC.

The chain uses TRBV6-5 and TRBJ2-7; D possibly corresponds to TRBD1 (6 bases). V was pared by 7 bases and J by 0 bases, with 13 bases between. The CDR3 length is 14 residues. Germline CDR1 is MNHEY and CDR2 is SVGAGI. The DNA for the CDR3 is TGTGCCAGCATTCCGACAGGCAGCTCCTACGAGCAGTACTTC. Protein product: CASIPTGSSYEQYF.

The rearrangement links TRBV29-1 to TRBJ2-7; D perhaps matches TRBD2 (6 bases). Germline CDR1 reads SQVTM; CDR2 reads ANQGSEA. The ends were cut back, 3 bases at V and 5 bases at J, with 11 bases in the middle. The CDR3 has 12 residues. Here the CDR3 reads CSVESGSNEQYF. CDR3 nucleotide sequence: TGCAGCGTTGAGTCCGGGAGCAACGAGCAGTACTTC.

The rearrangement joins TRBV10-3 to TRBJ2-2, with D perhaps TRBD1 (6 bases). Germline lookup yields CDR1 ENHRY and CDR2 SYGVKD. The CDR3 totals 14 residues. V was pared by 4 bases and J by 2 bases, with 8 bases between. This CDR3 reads CAISGTDNTGELFF. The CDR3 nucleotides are TGTGCCATCAGTGGGACAGACAACACCGGGGAGCTGTTTTTT.

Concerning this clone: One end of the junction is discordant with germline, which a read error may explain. CDR3 protein: CATSHNEKLFF. CDR3 coding DNA: TGTGCCACCAGCCATAATGAAAAACTGTTTTTT. This chain uses TRBV11-2 with TRBJ1-4, with D uncertain. Germline V gene sequence: CDR1 SGHAT, CDR2 FQNNGV. The CDR3 totals 11 residues.

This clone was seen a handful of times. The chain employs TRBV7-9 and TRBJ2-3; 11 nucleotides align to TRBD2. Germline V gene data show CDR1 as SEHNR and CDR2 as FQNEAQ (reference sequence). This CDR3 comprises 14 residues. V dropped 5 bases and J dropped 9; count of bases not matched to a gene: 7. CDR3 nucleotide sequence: TGTGCCAGCAGCCTTACTAGCGGGAGAAAGACGCAGTATTTT. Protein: CASSLTSGRKTQYF.

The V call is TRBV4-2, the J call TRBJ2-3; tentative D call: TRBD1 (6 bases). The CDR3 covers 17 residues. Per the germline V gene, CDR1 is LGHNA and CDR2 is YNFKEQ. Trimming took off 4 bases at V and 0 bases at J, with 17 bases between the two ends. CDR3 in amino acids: CASSLPRLRGSTDTQYF. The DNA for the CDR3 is TGTGCCAGCAGCCTCCCAAGACTAAGGGGGAGCACAGATACGCAGTATTTT.

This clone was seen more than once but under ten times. The CDR3 DNA reads TGCGCCAGCAGCCTTCTCAGGACAGCAGATCAGCCCCAGCATTTT. Translation gives CASSLLRTADQPQHF. The rearrangement links TRBV4-3 to TRBJ1-5; D is perhaps TRBD1 (6 bases). The CDR3 contains 15 residues. CDR1 and CDR2 (germline): LGHNA, YSLEER. V lost 4 bases and J 5 bases, leaving 15 bases between the germline ends.

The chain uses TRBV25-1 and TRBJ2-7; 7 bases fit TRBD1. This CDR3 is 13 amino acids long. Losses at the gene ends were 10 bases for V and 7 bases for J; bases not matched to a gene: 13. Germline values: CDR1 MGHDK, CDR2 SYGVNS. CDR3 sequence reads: CATQGQGEGEQYF. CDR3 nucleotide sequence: TGTGCCACCCAGGGGCAGGGGGAAGGGGAGCAGTACTTC.

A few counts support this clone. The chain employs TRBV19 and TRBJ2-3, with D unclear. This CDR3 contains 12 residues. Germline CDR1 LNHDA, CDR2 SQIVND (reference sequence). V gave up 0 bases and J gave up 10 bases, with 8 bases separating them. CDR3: CASSIELNAQYF. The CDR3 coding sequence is TGTGCCAGTAGTATAGAGCTCAACGCGCAGTATTTT.

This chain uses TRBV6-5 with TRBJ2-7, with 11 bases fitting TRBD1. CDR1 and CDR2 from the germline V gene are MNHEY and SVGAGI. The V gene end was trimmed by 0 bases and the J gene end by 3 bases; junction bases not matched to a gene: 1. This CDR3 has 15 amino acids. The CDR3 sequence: CASSYSGTGGYEQYF. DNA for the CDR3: TGTGCCAGCAGTTACTCCGGGACAGGGGGCTACGAGCAGTACTTC.

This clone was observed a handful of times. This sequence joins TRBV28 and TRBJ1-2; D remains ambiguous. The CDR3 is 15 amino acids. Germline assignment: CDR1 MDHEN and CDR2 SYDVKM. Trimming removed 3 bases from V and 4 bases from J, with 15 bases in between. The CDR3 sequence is CASSFIGREPYGYTF. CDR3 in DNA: TGTGCCAGCAGTTTCATCGGGAGGGAACCCTATGGCTACACCTTC.

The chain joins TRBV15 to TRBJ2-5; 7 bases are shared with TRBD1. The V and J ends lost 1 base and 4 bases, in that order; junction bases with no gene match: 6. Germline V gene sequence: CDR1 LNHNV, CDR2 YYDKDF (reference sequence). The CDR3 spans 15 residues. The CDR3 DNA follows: TGTGCCACCAGCAGAGGAGACAGGGTCGGAGAGACCCAGTACTTC. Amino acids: CATSRGDRVGETQYF.

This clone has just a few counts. The CDR3 bases are TGCAGCGCGTGGGACAGGGGGTCGAACACTGAAGCTTTCTTT. This translates into CSAWDRGSNTEAFF. The chain is built from TRBV29-1 and TRBJ1-1, with 11 nucleotides matching TRBD1. The junction had 5 bases not matched to a gene; V was cut back by 7 bases and J by 1 base. The germline V gene has CDR1 SQVTM and CDR2 ANQGSEA. This CDR3 region has 14 residues.

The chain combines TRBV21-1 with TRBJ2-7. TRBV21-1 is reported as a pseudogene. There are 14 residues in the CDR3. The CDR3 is CASSKEGSSLEQYF. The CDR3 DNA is TGTGCCAGCAGCAAAGAGGGCTCGTCTCTTGAGCAGTACTTC.

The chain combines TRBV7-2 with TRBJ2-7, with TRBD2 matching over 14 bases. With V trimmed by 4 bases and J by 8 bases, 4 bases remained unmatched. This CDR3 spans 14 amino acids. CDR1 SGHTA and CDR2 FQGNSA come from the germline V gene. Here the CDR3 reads CASSSGLAGAKQYF. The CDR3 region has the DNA TGTGCCAGCAGCTCGGGACTAGCGGGAGCGAAGCAGTACTTC.

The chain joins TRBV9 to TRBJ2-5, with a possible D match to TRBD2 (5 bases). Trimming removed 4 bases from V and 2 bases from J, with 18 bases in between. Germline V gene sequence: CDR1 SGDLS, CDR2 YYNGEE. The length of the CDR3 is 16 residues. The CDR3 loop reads CASSPRGGLVQETQYF. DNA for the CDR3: TGTGCCAGCAGCCCGCGCGGAGGCTTAGTACAAGAGACCCAGTACTTC.

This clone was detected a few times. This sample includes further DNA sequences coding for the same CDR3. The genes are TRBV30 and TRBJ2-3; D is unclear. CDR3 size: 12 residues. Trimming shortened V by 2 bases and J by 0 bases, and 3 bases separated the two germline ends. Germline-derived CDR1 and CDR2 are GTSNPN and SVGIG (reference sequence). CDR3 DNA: TGTGCCTGGAGTCCTAGCACAGATACGCAGTATTTT. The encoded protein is CAWSPSTDTQYF.

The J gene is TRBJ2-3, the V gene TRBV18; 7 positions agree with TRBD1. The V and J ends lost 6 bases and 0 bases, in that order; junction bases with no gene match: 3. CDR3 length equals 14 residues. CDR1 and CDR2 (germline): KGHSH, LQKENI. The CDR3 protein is CASSPTGSTDTQYF. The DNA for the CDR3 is TGTGCCAGCTCGCCGACAGGGAGCACAGATACGCAGTATTTT.